Below, one TCR beta chain is given with its context. Data came from immunoSEQ multiplex PCR; TCRdb stores just in-frame clones and leaves some out. Counted here are over 300,000 clones, almost 90% occurring once; the ten biggest clones make up about 6.8%. The sample belongs to a study of blood T cell repertoires in COVID-19. There are 17 residues in the CDR3. In germline, CDR1 is MGHDK, CDR2 SYGVNS. V lost 1 base, J lost 6 bases, and 8 bases stayed unmatched. This chain joins TRBV25-1 and TRBJ2-2, with 10 bases fitting TRBD2. Sequencing used peripheral blood. The receptor comes from a man between 18 and 35 years old with active or convalescent COVID-19. CDR3 sequence (DNA): TGTGCCAGCAGTGAATCCTCTAGCGGGGGTTTATCCGGGGAGCTGTTTTTT. As protein: CASSESSSGGLSGELFF. Full variable domain (missing parts from reference TRBV25-1 and TRBJ2-2): EADIYQTPRYLVIGTGKKITLECSQTMGHDKMYWYQQDPGMELHLIHYSYGVNSTEKGDLSSESTVSRIRTEHFPLTLESARPSHTSQYLCASSESSSGGLSGELFFGEGSRLTVL.